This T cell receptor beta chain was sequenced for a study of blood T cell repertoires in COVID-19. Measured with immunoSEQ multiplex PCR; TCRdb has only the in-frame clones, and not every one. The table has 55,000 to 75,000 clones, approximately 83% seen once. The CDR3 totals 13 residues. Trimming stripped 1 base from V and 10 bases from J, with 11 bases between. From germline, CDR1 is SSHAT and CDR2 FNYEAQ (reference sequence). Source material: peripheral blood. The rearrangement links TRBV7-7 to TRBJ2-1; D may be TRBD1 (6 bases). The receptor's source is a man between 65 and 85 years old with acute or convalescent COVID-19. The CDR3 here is CASSLGGQGEQFF. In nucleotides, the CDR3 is TGTGCCAGCAGCTTAGGGGGGCAGGGAGAGCAGTTCTTC.